A single T cell receptor beta chain is shown here with its context. This sample is part of a study of shared clonotypes between healthy human individuals. Germline lookup yields CDR1 SGHRS and CDR2 YFSETQ. V gave up 1 base and J gave up 10 bases; unmatched junction bases: 8. This CDR3 has 15 amino acids. Once extracted for a subset, genomic DNA was divided evenly among several immunoSEQ plates. The method was immunoSEQ multiplex PCR; TCRdb's version includes in-frame clones alone and lacks a portion of them. Of 2,500,000 or so clones listed, about 92% are singletons. Each sample came from a Caucasian adult donor living in Nashville, Tennessee.

Sequencing used naive CD4+ T cells sorted from blood. Sample subset: CD45RA+ positively selected. This sequence was found in a man aged 18-30 years in good health. The chain couples TRBV5-1 to TRBJ1-4; the match to TRBD1 covers 9 bases. The CDR3 DNA reads as TGCGCCAGCAGCTTGTCTGAACAGGGGGCGGGAAAACTGTTTTTT. It is translated as CASSLSEQGAGKLFF.